A selection of T cell receptor beta chains follows, all from one sample in a study of beta chain features in type 1 diabetes. TCRdb's table, derived via immunoSEQ multiplex PCR, lists solely in-frame clones and lacks some. The sample consists of about 150,000 clones, around 10% of them appearing once. Sequencing was done on a sample of central memory CD4+ T cells from blood. These receptor sequences come from a man aged 18 to 35 in good health. Both conserved end residues are part of each CDR3. A D gene is named only where the DNA matches it firmly. Clone size is given for some rows only: seen once, a few or many times, or a class if the clone is expanded.

d_gene | abundance | j_gene | v_gene | CDR3nt | CDR3aa
- | few | TRBJ1-2 | TRBV4-2 | TGTGCCAGCAGCCAAGATCCGAGGGAGGAGAATGGCTACACCTTC | CASSQDPREENGYTF
TRBD1 | - | TRBJ2-1 | TRBV18 | TGTGCCAGCTCGCCGGGACAGAGCTCCTACAATGAGCAGTTCTTC | CASSPGQSSYNEQFF
- | many | TRBJ2-1 | TRBV7-3 | TGTGCCAGCAGCCTCATGGGGGCGAGCAATGAGCAGTTCTTC | CASSLMGASNEQFF
- | few | TRBJ2-1 | TRBV28 | TGTGCCAGCAGTTTATACGGCAGTACCTACAATGAGCAGTTCTTC | CASSLYGSTYNEQFF
- | - | TRBJ1-1 | TRBV7-6 | TGTGCCAGCAGCCAGGACTGGAACACTGAAGCTTTCTTT | CASSQDWNTEAFF
TRBD1 | - | TRBJ1-4 | TRBV7-8 | TGTGCCAGCAGCCTGGACAGGGGATATGAAAAACTGTTTTTT | CASSLDRGYEKLFF
- | many | TRBJ1-1 | TRBV28 | TGTGCCAGCAGTCCTGCTGGGAACACTGAAGCTTTCTTT | CASSPAGNTEAFF
TRBD2 | few | TRBJ2-7 | TRBV4-2 | TGTGCCAGCTCCGGGACTAGCGAACACGAGCAGTACTTC | CASSGTSEHEQYF
- | - | TRBJ1-6 | TRBV6-4 | TGTGCCAGCAGTGCGAGGGGCTCATATAATTCACCCCTCCACTTT | CASSARGSYNSPLHF
TRBD1 | - | TRBJ2-7 | TRBV7-6 | TGTGCCAGCAGCGGGGACAGAGGGCGCGAGCAGTACTTC | CASSGDRGREQYF
- | - | TRBJ1-1 | TRBV4-2 | TGTGCCAGCAGCTCTACAGCGTCCGACACTGAAGCTTTCTTT | CASSSTASDTEAFF
- | few | TRBJ2-5 | TRBV2 | TGTGCCAGCAGTAGACAGCGAGAGACCCAGTACTTC | CASSRQRETQYF
TRBD1 | - | TRBJ2-5 | TRBV7-2 | TGTGCCAGCAGCTTACGAGGACAGGACGTGGAGACCCAGTACTTC | CASSLRGQDVETQYF
TRBD1 | - | TRBJ2-7 | TRBV9 | TGTGCCAGCAGCCGAACGGCGGACAGGGCTTCCGAGCAGTACTTC | CASSRTADRASEQYF
TRBD1 | - | TRBJ2-1 | TRBV9 | TGTGCCAGCAGCCCACGCCAGCCGGGACAGTACAATGAGCAGTTCTTC | CASSPRQPGQYNEQFF
TRBD1 | - | TRBJ2-7 | TRBV18 | TGTGCCAGCTCACCAAGACAGGGTAGGGACGAGCAGTACTTC | CASSPRQGRDEQYF
- | few | TRBJ1-1 | TRBV9 | TGTGCCAGCAGCCCCTCGGCAGGGCATCATATGAACACTGAAGCTTTCTTT | CASSPSAGHHMNTEAFF
- | - | TRBJ2-5 | TRBV5-1 | TGCGCCAGCAGCACAGATACAGGGCCCCAAGAGACCCAGTACTTC | CASSTDTGPQETQYF
TRBD2 | - | TRBJ2-1 | TRBV10-3 | TGTGCCATCAGTGATTCCAGCGGGAGGAGTAATGAGCAGTTCTTC | CAISDSSGRSNEQFF
TRBD1 | - | TRBJ2-3 | TRBV7-2 | TGTGCCAGCACCATGTGGCCCGGGACAGGCGCAAATACGCAGTATTTT | CASTMWPGTGANTQYF
- | - | TRBJ2-5 | TRBV2 | TGTGCCAGCACCCTAAAAGAGACCCAGTACTTC | CASTLKETQYF
TRBD1 | few | TRBJ1-2 | TRBV30 | TGTGCCTGTCTAATACTCGGGACAGGGCGCCATGGCTACACCTTC | CACLILGTGRHGYTF
TRBD2 | - | TRBJ2-3 | TRBV7-9 | TGTGCCAGCAGCTCGGGACTAGCGGGAGGGCAGGGAGATACGCAGTATTTT | CASSSGLAGGQGDTQYF
TRBD2 | - | TRBJ2-3 | TRBV5-1 | TGCGCCAGCAGTCCTAGCGGGGGGGCCCCCCGAACAGATACGCAGTATTTT | CASSPSGGAPRTDTQYF
- | - | TRBJ2-5 | TRBV7-9 | TGTGCCAGCAGCCGCTCTGGTCAAGAGACCCAGTACTTC | CASSRSGQETQYF
TRBD2 | few | TRBJ2-1 | TRBV27 | TGTGCCAGCAGTTTATCTGTACCGGGACTAGCGGGGTACAATGAGCAGTTCTTC | CASSLSVPGLAGYNEQFF
- | - | TRBJ2-3 | TRBV6-6 | TGTGCCAGCACCGCTGGAGGGTCAAACACAGATACGCAGTATTTT | CASTAGGSNTDTQYF
- | few | TRBJ1-2 | TRBV7-3 | TGTGCCAGCAGTCCCCAGGGAGACTATGGCTACACCTTC | CASSPQGDYGYTF
TRBD1 | many | TRBJ2-7 | TRBV25-1 | TGTGCCAGCAGTGACCCCCGGGACAGCTCCTACGAGCAGTACTTC | CASSDPRDSSYEQYF
TRBD1 | few | TRBJ1-5 | TRBV27 | TGTGCCAGCAGCCTGGACAGGGGTAGCAATCAGCCCCAGCATTTT | CASSLDRGSNQPQHF
- | - | TRBJ1-4 | TRBV6-5 | TGTGCCAGCAGTTACTCCTGGAGCTCCACTAATGAAAAACTGTTTTTT | CASSYSWSSTNEKLFF
- | few | TRBJ2-2 | TRBV14 | TGTGCCAGCAGCCAAGACCGAGGGAACACCGGGGAGCTGTTTTTT | CASSQDRGNTGELFF
- | few | TRBJ1-2 | TRBV30 | TGTGCCTGGAGCGGGACTTATCCTGGCGGCTACACCTTC | CAWSGTYPGGYTF
TRBD2 | - | TRBJ2-4 | TRBV5-4 | TGTGCCAGCAGCTTGCGAAAAGCTAGCGGGAGTCTCGGCAAAAACATTCAGTACTTC | CASSLRKASGSLGKNIQYF
- | once | TRBJ2-5 | TRBV9 | TGTGCCAGCAGCGTAGGGGTGGACGGGAGAGGGGAGACCCAGTACTTC | CASSVGVDGRGETQYF
- | few | TRBJ2-1 | TRBV6-4 | TGTGCCAGCAGTGACTCGGGTCTCATCAATGAGCAGTTCTTC | CASSDSGLINEQFF
TRBD2 | - | TRBJ2-3 | TRBV30 | TGTGCCTGGAGTGGAGAGGCTAGCGGGGCGGGTACGCAGTATTTT | CAWSGEASGAGTQYF
TRBD1 | many | TRBJ2-7 | TRBV5-1 | TGCGCCAGCAGCTTGGGGCTTTCGGGACAGGGGTACGAGCAGTACTTC | CASSLGLSGQGYEQYF
- | few | TRBJ2-1 | TRBV14 | TGTGCCAGCAGCCAAGTCAGAACGAGCTCCTACAATGAGCAGTTCTTC | CASSQVRTSSYNEQFF
- | few | TRBJ1-2 | TRBV11-1 | TGTGCCAGCCAGGACAGACACCTTAACTATGGCTACACCTTC | CASQDRHLNYGYTF
- | few | TRBJ2-7 | TRBV28 | TGTGCCAGCCAGACCTCCACCTACGAGCAGTACTTC | CASQTSTYEQYF
- | few | TRBJ1-5 | TRBV5-1 | TGCGCCAGCAGCCCCGGGTGGGGGGGAAATCAGCCCCAGCATTTT | CASSPGWGGNQPQHF
- | few | TRBJ2-5 | TRBV30 | TGTGCCTGGAGTACACCGGGGAGACACGGGGCCCAGTACTTC | CAWSTPGRHGAQYF
- | - | TRBJ2-7 | TRBV11-1 | TGTGCCAGCAGCCCGACAGGCCCCTACGAGCAGTACTTC | CASSPTGPYEQYF
- | few | TRBJ1-2 | TRBV27 | TGTGCCAGCAGGGACATACAGGGAGGAGTCGGCTACACCTTC | CASRDIQGGVGYTF
- | few | TRBJ1-2 | TRBV28 | TGTGCCAGCAGTCCGCCTCGTAACTATGGCTACACCTTC | CASSPPRNYGYTF
- | - | TRBJ1-2 | TRBV27 | TGTGCCAGCAGTTACAGGGTCGGTAACTATGGCTACACCTTC | CASSYRVGNYGYTF
TRBD1 | few | TRBJ1-2 | TRBV7-3 | TGTGCCAGCAGCTTAGGGGGACAGGAAGCTAACTATGGCTACACCTTC | CASSLGGQEANYGYTF
- | few | TRBJ2-1 | TRBV20-1 | TGCAGTGCGGGGCACAATGAGCAGTTCTTC | CSAGHNEQFF
TRBD1 | few | TRBJ2-7 | TRBV11-2 | TGTGCCAGCAGCTTAGTACAGGGGGTATTCTACGAGCAGTACTTC | CASSLVQGVFYEQYF
TRBD1 | few | TRBJ1-4 | TRBV28 | TGTGCCAGCAGTCACCCGACAGGGGGGAATGAAAAACTGTTTTTT | CASSHPTGGNEKLFF
- | few | TRBJ1-6 | TRBV7-9 | TGTGCCAGCAGCTTACTGTTCGGGGACTCACCCCTCCACTTT | CASSLLFGDSPLHF
TRBD1 | few | TRBJ2-1 | TRBV11-1 | TGTGCCAGCAGCCTGGGACAGCTTTTGGGCCTAAATGAGCAGTTCTTC | CASSLGQLLGLNEQFF
- | few | TRBJ2-3 | TRBV7-2 | TGTGCCAGCAGCTTACTAGTTCACACAGATACGCAGTATTTT | CASSLLVHTDTQYF
- | - | TRBJ2-7 | TRBV18 | TGTGCCAGCCTCCGGGAAGGGGGCTCCTACGAGCAGTACTTC | CASLREGGSYEQYF